A selection of T cell receptor beta chains follows, all from one sample in a study of T-cell reconstitution after alpha-beta-depleted transplantation in children. Each CDR3 protein is one row after TCRdb ran MiXCR on the PCR reads. Among hundreds of thousands of distinct CDR3 sequences listed, over 10% were seen once. Specimen: PBMCs, collected before TCRalphabeta/CD19-depleted stem cell transplant. These TCRs come from a girl aged 2-10 years with congenital amegakaryocytic thrombocytopenia, due to receive a stem cell transplant. CDR3s include the opening cysteine and the closing phenylalanine or tryptophan. The D gene is left open where the match is weak. Expanded clones are given a class, and other clones once, few, many or no size at all.

v_call	j_call	d_call	clone_size	cdr3_nt	cdr3_aa
TRBV4-1	TRBJ2-1	-	-	TGCGCCAGCAGCCAAGCGGGACTGGGTCTGGGGGAGCAGTTCTTC	CASSQAGLGLGEQFF
TRBV6-1	TRBJ2-1	-	many	TGTGCCAGCAGTCCCTCTTTCGGAGTACCCTACAATGAGCAGTTCTTC	CASSPSFGVPYNEQFF
TRBV7-9	TRBJ1-2	-	many	TGTGCCAGCTCCTGGGGTAACTATGGCTACACCTTC	CASSWGNYGYTF
TRBV7-2	TRBJ2-5	-	few	TGTGCCAGCAGCTCGGAGGGCCTCCAAGAGACCCAGTACTTC	CASSSEGLQETQYF
TRBV20-1	TRBJ2-5	-	few	TGCAGTGCAGGGTCCCGGGAGAGCCAGTACTTC	CSAGSRESQYF
TRBV3-1	TRBJ2-1	-	many	TGTGCCAGCAGCCAATCGGACGAGCAGTTCTTC	CASSQSDEQFF
TRBV12-3/TRBV12-4	TRBJ2-7	TRBD2	-	TGTGCCAGCAGTTCTCCGGGACTAGTCTACGAGCAGTACTTC	CASSSPGLVYEQYF
TRBV15	TRBJ2-7	TRBD2	-	TGTGCCACCAGCGCGGGTTATGCAGGACTAGGACCCTACGAGCAGTACTTC	CATSAGYAGLGPYEQYF
TRBV20-1	TRBJ2-1	TRBD2	many	TGCAGTGCTAGAGAGGGTCCGGACTTAACAAGGACTAGCGGGAGAGCTAGGGAGCAGTTCTTC	CSAREGPDLTRTSGRAREQFF
TRBV7-9	TRBJ1-1	-	-	TGTGCCAGCAACTCGCCCAGGGACCCTAACACTGAAGCTTTCTTT	CASNSPRDPNTEAFF
TRBV6-5	TRBJ2-1	TRBD2	-	TGTGCCAGCAGTTATGGGGCTAGCGGAGGGGCCTACAATGAGCAGTTCTTC	CASSYGASGGAYNEQFF
TRBV27	TRBJ1-5	-	many	TGTGCCAGCAGTTTACGGGGGACGGAAAGCAATCAGCCCCAGCATTTT	CASSLRGTESNQPQHF
TRBV5-5	TRBJ1-2	TRBD1	-	TGTGCCAGCAGCTCACACTCGGACAGGGACTATGGCTACACCTTC	CASSSHSDRDYGYTF
TRBV12-3/TRBV12-4	TRBJ1-2	TRBD1	many	TGTGCCAGCAGTTTCACAGGGGGCTATGGCTACACCTTC	CASSFTGGYGYTF
TRBV7-9	TRBJ2-5	TRBD1	many	TGTGCCAGCAACCCTAGGGACAGGGAGACCCAGTACTTC	CASNPRDRETQYF
TRBV5-1	TRBJ2-2	-	-	TGCGCCAGCAGCTTGGCCTCTTCCATGAACACCGGGGAGCTGTTTTTT	CASSLASSMNTGELFF
TRBV9	TRBJ1-1	-	many	TGTGCCAGCAGTGGCTTGGGCACTGAAGCTTTCTTT	CASSGLGTEAFF
TRBV30	TRBJ2-7	TRBD1	few	TGTGCCTGGAGCGACAGGGGGTCCTACGAGCAGTACTTC	CAWSDRGSYEQYF
TRBV7-3	TRBJ2-1	TRBD2	-	TGTGCCAGCAGCTTGCATGGGGTAGCGGGGTACAATGAGCAGTTCTTC	CASSLHGVAGYNEQFF
TRBV30	TRBJ2-3	-	once	TGTGCCGGAGAGAGGGGCGGCACGCAGTATTTT	CAGERGGTQYF
TRBV7-9	TRBJ2-2	TRBD2	-	TGTGCCAGCAGTCCCGGACTAGCGGGAGTAAGGACCGGGGAGCTGTTTTTT	CASSPGLAGVRTGELFF
TRBV15	TRBJ2-1	TRBD2	many	TGTGCCACCAGCTTAGCGGGCTATGCCTACAATGAGCAGTTCTTC	CATSLAGYAYNEQFF
TRBV15	TRBJ2-2	TRBD2	-	TGTGCCACCAGCTCGACTAGCGGGAGGATCGGGGAGCTGTTTTTT	CATSSTSGRIGELFF
TRBV5-1	TRBJ2-2	-	many	TGCGCCTCACGGCGGGGAGAAGACACCGGGGAGCTGTTTTTT	CASRRGEDTGELFF
TRBV7-6	TRBJ1-2	-	-	TGTGCCAGCAGGAAGCGGGGGGCCTATGGCTACACCTTC	CASRKRGAYGYTF
TRBV5-1	TRBJ1-2	-	-	TGCGCCAGCAGCTTGGGTGACGGGATTAACTATGGCTACACCTTC	CASSLGDGINYGYTF
TRBV20-1	TRBJ2-1	-	many	TGCAGTGCTGCAAAAAGGGTACAGGTCTTC	CSAAKRVQVF
TRBV2	TRBJ2-1	TRBD2	-	TGTGCCAGCAGCGCCGCGGGAGTCTCGGGGAATGAGCATTTCTTC	CASSAAGVSGNEHFF
TRBV11-1	TRBJ2-5	-	few	TGTGCCAGCAGCCCCAAATTCGGGTTGTCTGCGGAAGCTGGGGAGACCCAGTACTTC	CASSPKFGLSAEAGETQYF
TRBV4-1	TRBJ2-7	TRBD2	-	TGCGCCAGCAGCTCTAGCGGGGGATTCTACGAGCAGTACTTC	CASSSSGGFYEQYF
TRBV5-1	TRBJ2-7	-	-	TGCGCCAGCAGCTTGGAGGGGGGAGACCCCCTCGAGCAGTACTTC	CASSLEGGDPLEQYF
TRBV11-2	TRBJ2-1	TRBD2	many	TGTGCCAGCAGCCTATCTAGCGGGTATAATGATGAGCAGTTCTTC	CASSLSSGYNDEQFF
TRBV29-1	TRBJ2-7	-	many	TGCAGCGTTCTGAGTGGGGAGCAGTACTTC	CSVLSGEQYF
TRBV5-5	TRBJ2-1	-	many	TGTGCCAGCAGCTCGCCAGGGGTCGGCGTCTCGCCCTACAATGAGCAGTTCTTC	CASSSPGVGVSPYNEQFF
TRBV20-1	TRBJ2-7	TRBD2	many	TGCAGTGGGACTAGCGACTACGAGCAGTACTTC	CSGTSDYEQYF
TRBV20-1	TRBJ2-3	-	many	TGCAGTGCTAGACCCGTTTTTTGGGTTTCAACAGATACGCAGTATTTT	CSARPVFWVSTDTQYF
TRBV7-8	TRBJ2-5	TRBD2	many	TGTGCCAGCAGCCCTTTAATAGCGGGAGCAGAGACCCAGTACTTC	CASSPLIAGAETQYF
TRBV6-1	TRBJ2-1	TRBD2	few	TGTGCCAGCAGTGAGGGACTAGCGGGAGTCCGTTCCTACAATGAGCAGTTCTTC	CASSEGLAGVRSYNEQFF
TRBV14	TRBJ2-5	-	-	TGTGCCAGCAGCCTCCAGCGTATTGGGGAGACCCAGTACTTC	CASSLQRIGETQYF
TRBV5-1	TRBJ2-1	TRBD2	many	TGCGCCAGCAGCTTCGGCGGGGGGGACAATGAGCAGTTCTTC	CASSFGGGDNEQFF
TRBV5-1	TRBJ2-1	-	few	TGCGCCAGCAGCCAAACGGGACAATACAATGAGCAGTTCTTC	CASSQTGQYNEQFF